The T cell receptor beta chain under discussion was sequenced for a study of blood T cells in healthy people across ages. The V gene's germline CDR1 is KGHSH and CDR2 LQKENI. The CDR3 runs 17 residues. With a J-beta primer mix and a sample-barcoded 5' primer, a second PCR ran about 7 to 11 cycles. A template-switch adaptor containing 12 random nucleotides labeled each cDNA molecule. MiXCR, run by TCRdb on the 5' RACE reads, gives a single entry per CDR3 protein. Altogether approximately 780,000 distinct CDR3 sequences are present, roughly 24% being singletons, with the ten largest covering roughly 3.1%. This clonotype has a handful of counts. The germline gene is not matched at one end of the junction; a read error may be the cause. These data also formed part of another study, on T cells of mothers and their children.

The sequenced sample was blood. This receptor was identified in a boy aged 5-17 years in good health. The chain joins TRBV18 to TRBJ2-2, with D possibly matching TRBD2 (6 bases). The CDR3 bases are TGTGTCAGCTCACCACGGGGGTTGGGAACGAACACCGGGGAGCTGTTTTTT. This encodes CVSSPRGLGTNTGELFF.